This TCR beta chain was recorded in a study of T cells in Graves' hyperthyroidism and ophthalmopathy. This clonotype was picked up a small number of times. Antigen: not known. Authors of the study amplified TCR beta CDR3 regions from RNA transcripts. Using the HTBI primer set, a first-round RT-PCR was run on the TCR CDR3. MiXCR, run by TCRdb on the multiplex PCR reads, gives a single entry per CDR3 protein. The sample shows about 720,000 distinct CDR3 sequences, 15% to 20% of them seen only once. Overall study findings and caveats: Ophthalmopathy was model-predicted a median about 7.1 months pre-onset.

Aged 18 to 65, the patients had hyperthyroidism that was newly diagnosed and had lasted under 2 months. Reasons for excluding patients were uncontrolled infection, other autoimmune disease, pregnancy or lactation. The ends lost 5 bases at V and 0 bases at J; junction bases unmatched: 9. CDR3 length: 15 residues. Germline assignment: CDR1 DFQATT and CDR2 SNEGSKA (reference sequence). The receptor comes from a man aged 18 to 29 with Graves' hyperthyroidism. This chain links TRBV20-1 with TRBJ2-7; 8 nucleotides align to TRBD2. Sequencing input: blood. CDR3 region: CSAPGRGEISYEQYF. For the CDR3, the DNA is TGCAGTGCTCCCGGGAGGGGGGAAATCTCCTACGAGCAGTACTTC.